This record covers a single T cell receptor beta chain. It has no known antigen specificity. No per-base quality is available; no much larger clone lies one base away. A second Seattle source provided samples from volunteer blood donors who had recovered from COVID-19. Collaborating institutions collected whole blood in K2EDTA tubes following their own protocols. For TCRbeta analysis, collaborators shipped samples in one of three forms: frozen whole blood, isolated PBMCs, or DNA extracted from either of those sample types. This entry belongs to a study of blood T cell repertoires in COVID-19 (dated by TCRdb to 2020 to 2022). As for the study more broadly: Samples from collaborators originated in the United States, Italy and Spain and spanned both the acute and convalescent phases of COVID-19. The material from the prospective study consisted of cDNA or gDNA derived from T cells, B-cell-depleted T cells, or PBMCs. Deeply sampled blood TCRbeta repertoires from subjects exposed to, actively infected with, or recovered from COVID-19 were included in the dataset. The repertoires were released in a freely available public database meant as a resource for research on the immune response to SARS-CoV-2. The samples were drawn from two sources: the first 160 participants of the ongoing ImmuneRACE study, and 1,000 to 1,500 subjects contributed by 6 global collaborators. Nearly every sample came with metadata listing a de-identified subject ID, COVID-19 status, age in years and sex. Where HLA class I and class II types were available, the types were taken from metadata supplied by the sample provider, not from assay-based typing. Findings and caveats that apply to the study as a whole: How much clinical and demographic metadata was included differed by source and by participant, and the metadata was provided uncurated.

The immunoSEQ Assay, a bias-controlled multiplex PCR, was used to amplify TCRbeta CDR3 regions from genomic DNA. The study's processing was this. The number of nucleated cells in each sample was estimated by amplification of reference gene primers within the assay. To quantify the absolute abundance of each unique TCRbeta CDR3 rearrangement, sequence reads were collapsed and filtered. For each sample, productive Simpson clonality was calculated as the square root of Simpson's diversity index across productive rearrangements. Drawn from immuneACCESS, this table holds only the in-frame rearrangements with V and J called that TCRdb kept. Clones are partly lost; checked studies trace under half to an unresolved V gene and leave the rest unexplained. V and J calls and clone size are given by that table; D and trimming were obtained from the DNA. This sample is represented by over 250,000 clones; under 90% of them were singletons. The ten most abundant clones make up 9.4% of the sample.

The TCR was taken from a woman between 50 and 59 years old who had recovered from COVID-19. Sequenced material: peripheral blood.

This receptor has the CDR3 CASSSLAGKSTDTQYF. The DNA sequence is as follows: TGTGCCAGCAGCTCCCTAGCGGGGAAAAGCACAGATACGCAGTATTTT. The sequence is built from TRBV11-2 and TRBJ2-3; 9 of the junction bases match TRBD2. Spanning cysteine to phenylalanine, the CDR3 consists of 16 amino acids. Only the CDR3 part of the read is kept: 48 bases, read in frame from the first base. CDR1 and CDR2, per the germline V gene, are SGHAT and FQNNGV. Germline trimming: 4 bases from V, 0 bases from J; junction bases outside gene matches: 5.